These T cell receptor beta chains were read from a single sample in a study of blood T cell repertoires in COVID-19. Here immunoSEQ multiplex PCR was the method, and the copy in TCRdb shows in-frame clones only, minus some. The profile shows 100,000 to 150,000 clones, approximately 86% of them singletons. Sequenced sample: PBMCs or T cells enriched from blood (not recorded which). The receptors come from a woman aged 50 to 65 who had recovered from COVID-19. The conserved cysteine and the conserved F or W are not part of the CDR3 here. The order of the fields is clone size, J gene, V gene, CDR3 protein. Size is stated for part of the rows, as once, few or many counts, or as a class when the clone is expanded.

NA,TRBJ2-3,TRBV3-1/TRBV3-2,ASSLAGGGSDTQY
NA,TRBJ2-7,TRBV11-2,ASSLEGLYGQY
NA,TRBJ1-2,TRBV5-4,ASSLGTGPGYT
NA,TRBJ1-1,TRBV7-2,ASSMTGGITEAF
NA,TRBJ1-1,TRBV29-1,SGGGQGTEAF
NA,TRBJ2-3,TRBV6-4,ASSDTVGGGDTQY
NA,TRBJ2-5,TRBV3-1/TRBV3-2,ASSQDLGGGMKKTQY
NA,TRBJ2-5,TRBV5-1,ASSLQAGAIETQY
NA,TRBJ2-7,TRBV5-1,ASSSRDRVVEQY
NA,TRBJ1-6,TRBV5-1,ASSPISPSSYNSPLH
few,TRBJ2-1,TRBV19,ASKGHRVRYNEQF
once,TRBJ2-1,TRBV2,ASRKTGSNEQF
NA,TRBJ2-7,TRBV7-8,ASTKGQGGGYEQY
NA,TRBJ1-1,TRBV29-1,SGGGRRVTEAF
NA,TRBJ2-7,TRBV6-5,ASSYSGGEQY
few,TRBJ2-7,TRBV4-1,ASSLVQGTSGSYEQY
NA,TRBJ1-4,TRBV7-9,ASSETGTGVEKLF
few,TRBJ2-3,TRBV5-1,ASSSTGQGPDTQY
NA,TRBJ2-7,TRBV7-2,ASSFPGVREQY
NA,TRBJ1-3,TRBV12-5,ASGFYSGNTIY
NA,TRBJ1-3,TRBV7-8,ASSPTGAPGTIY
NA,TRBJ1-3,TRBV7-6,ASSSSRDRAGNTIY
NA,TRBJ2-1,TRBV19,ASSDEPGQGNGEQF
NA,TRBJ2-7,TRBV24-1,ATSEPGTTRGIY
NA,TRBJ2-7,TRBV12-5,ASGNRDSRYEQY
once,TRBJ2-7,TRBV5-1,ASSQGTGGSYEQY
NA,TRBJ2-5,TRBV15,ATSRSRAPGETQY
NA,TRBJ2-1,TRBV9,ASSAPGTSGTIYNEQF
NA,TRBJ2-7,TRBV4-3,ASSQDLKNGRAYEQY
NA,TRBJ1-5,TRBV2,ASSVGQGSFQPQH
NA,TRBJ1-6,TRBV3-1/TRBV3-2,ASSQGGGGTNSPLH
NA,TRBJ2-2,TRBV18,ASSPSGELF
NA,TRBJ2-3,TRBV30,AWSIGGGSDTQY
NA,TRBJ2-3,TRBV7-6,ASSRDSDDTQY
NA,TRBJ1-1,TRBV30,AWSHFPGQGTNTEAF
NA,TRBJ1-4,TRBV19,ASRPRTGAQEKLF
once,TRBJ1-5,TRBV27,ASSFRSYSNQPQH
NA,TRBJ2-2,TRBV25-1,ASLPSGGQPGELF
NA,TRBJ1-2,TRBV11-3,ASSFDMEGYT
NA,TRBJ1-2,TRBV3-1/TRBV3-2,ASSQERGIRYT
once,TRBJ1-2,TRBV29-1,SVPGGSNGYT
once,TRBJ1-3,TRBV10-1,ASPPSSSGVSGNTIY
NA,TRBJ1-3,TRBV11-2,ASSAGNTIY
NA,TRBJ1-1,TRBV19,ASSIGWGGDTEAF
NA,TRBJ2-5,TRBV5-1,ASSLLQGPQETQY
NA,TRBJ1-1,TRBV19,ASNDGRTEAF
NA,TRBJ1-1,TRBV18,ASSRGTGMNTEAF